Following are 21 T cell receptor beta chains from one sample sequenced in a study of early T cells in non-severe SARS-CoV-2 infection. TCRdb re-analysed the 5' RACE reads in MiXCR, keeping a single row per CDR3 protein. The table lists approximately 64,000 distinct CDR3 sequences, around 19% of them singletons. This specimen was whole blood, taken at baseline. The source is an adult who was a healthcare worker with PCR-confirmed SARS-CoV-2 infection or an uninfected control (not recorded which).

The chain employs TRBV30 and TRBJ1-1, with 7 bases fitting TRBD1. CDR3 length: 14 residues. Germline V gene lookup returns CDR1 GTSNPN and CDR2 SVGIG (reference sequence). After removal of 2 bases from V and 3 bases from J, the junction contained 6 bases not matched to a gene. Here the CDR3 reads CAWSFGTGDTEAFF. The DNA of the CDR3 is TGTGCCTGGAGTTTCGGAACAGGGGACACTGAAGCTTTCTTT.

This clonotype was found a few times. The chain links TRBV5-6 to TRBJ2-5; D may be TRBD1 (6 bases). V shed 3 bases and J shed 7 bases, with 10 bases lying between them. The CDR3 covers 12 residues. Germline V gives CDR1 SGHDT, CDR2 YYEEEE. CDR3 nucleotides: TGTGCCAGCAGCTGGGGGCTAGGGACCCAGTACTTC. This encodes CASSWGLGTQYF.

This clonotype was counted a few times. V and J are TRBV12-3 or TRBV12-4 and TRBJ1-1; no definite D call. V gave up 5 bases and J gave up 1 base, with 11 bases separating them. This CDR3 is 14 amino acids long. CDR3 sequence (DNA): TGTGCCAGCAGTGGCGAGCACGGGAACACTGAAGCTTTCTTT. Its translation is CASSGEHGNTEAFF.

The V and J genes are TRBV25-1 and TRBJ2-2; weak D call: TRBD1 (5 bases). CDR3 length equals 16 residues. Germline V gives CDR1 MGHDK, CDR2 SYGVNS. Trimming took 2 bases from V and 2 from J, leaving 12 bases between them. CDR3 region: CASSESRDRNTGELFF. The CDR3 bases are TGTGCCAGCAGTGAAAGCCGTGACAGAAACACCGGGGAGCTGTTTTTT.

This clonotype has a handful of counts. The V gene is TRBV12-3 or TRBV12-4, the J gene TRBJ1-1, with D perhaps TRBD1 (6 bases). Deletions cut 5 bases from V and 0 bases from J, with 10 bases between. The CDR3 totals 14 residues. CDR3 nucleotide sequence: TGTGCCAGCAGTCCCGGACAGATGAACACTGAAGCTTTCTTT. Protein product: CASSPGQMNTEAFF.

This chain uses TRBV4-2 with TRBJ1-6; 10 bases are shared with TRBD1. This CDR3 contains 16 residues. Germline lookup yields CDR1 LGHNA and CDR2 YNFKEQ. The V segment lost 3 bases and the J segment 7 bases; nucleotides outside the gene matches: 6. The CDR3 nucleotides are TGTGCCAGCAGCCAGATACCGGGACAGGGGAATTCACCCCTCCACTTT. Its translation: CASSQIPGQGNSPLHF.

The J gene is TRBJ2-3, the V gene TRBV30, with TRBD1 as a possible D gene (5 bases). Trimming took off 0 bases at V and 1 base at J, with 17 bases between the two ends. CDR3 length: 17 amino acids. Germline V CDR1 and CDR2: GTSNPN, SVGIG (reference sequence). DNA of the CDR3: TGTGCCTGGAGTGTATTGAAGGGGCACTACCGCACAGATACGCAGTATTTT. Its protein is CAWSVLKGHYRTDTQYF.

This clonotype was seen a handful of times. The chain has TRBV6-7 and TRBJ2-3; either TRBD1 or TRBD2 may supply D (6 bases each). TRBV6-7 is given ORF status, its function remaining uncertain. V shed 5 bases and J shed 6 bases, with 9 bases lying between them. CDR3 length equals 12 residues. The chain's CDR3 is CASSRGGDTQYF. In DNA form, the CDR3 reads TGTGCCAGCAGTCGAGGGGGGGATACGCAGTATTTT.

The chain uses TRBV12-3 or TRBV12-4 and TRBJ1-5, with a possible D match to TRBD1 (5 bases). The CDR3 length is 15 residues. The V and J ends lost 8 bases and 1 base respectively, with 15 bases between them. This CDR3 is CASGREVGSNQPQHF. CDR3 sequence (DNA): TGTGCCAGCGGCAGGGAGGTCGGGAGCAATCAGCCCCAGCATTTT.

The chain uses TRBV9 and TRBJ1-1; D call uncertain. Trimming left V 1 base short and J 2 bases short, with 6 bases between. Germline loops: CDR1 SGDLS, CDR2 YYNGEE. CDR3 size: 13 residues. The CDR3 bases are TGTGCCAGCAGCGTAACCGGAAACACTGAAGCTTTCTTT. This codes for CASSVTGNTEAFF.

The CDR3 sequence: CASSLAIGATTQYF. CDR3 bases: TGTGCCAGCAGCTTAGCGATAGGGGCGACGACCCAGTACTTC. This chain uses TRBV7-7 with TRBJ2-5; D is possibly TRBD1 (5 bases). CDR3 length equals 14 residues. Trimming removed 0 bases from V and 7 bases from J, with 12 bases in between. The germline V gene encodes CDR1 SSHAT and CDR2 FNYEAQ (reference sequence).

This clonotype is medium-sized by share. V is TRBV7-2 and J is TRBJ2-1; D is unclear. Trimming left V 2 bases short and J 2 bases short, with 1 base between. This CDR3 has 12 residues. Germline V gene lookup returns CDR1 SGHTA and CDR2 FQGNSA. The CDR3 protein is CASSLTYNEQFF. The CDR3 bases are TGTGCCAGCAGCTTAACCTACAATGAGCAGTTCTTC.

This clonotype has a count of ten or more. The chain employs TRBV6-1 and TRBJ2-2; 9 bases are shared with TRBD1. Trimming took 8 bases from V and 7 from J; bases not matched to a gene: 14. This CDR3 has 16 residues. From germline, CDR1 is MNHNS and CDR2 SASEGT. Written as DNA, the CDR3 is TGTGCCAGCCGTCCGGACAGGGGTAGCGTAGGCGGGGAGCTGTTTTTT. Its protein product is CASRPDRGSVGGELFF.

The table lists this clonotype with a few counts. The rearrangement links TRBV27 to TRBJ2-1, with 9 bases lining up with TRBD2. The germline V gene has CDR1 MNHEY and CDR2 SMNVEV (reference sequence). CDR3 length equals 17 residues. Trimming cost V 4 bases and J 3 bases; bases outside gene matches: 10. The CDR3 DNA follows: TGTGCCAGCAGTTCTTTGGGCGGGAGGGCTGGCTACAATGAGCAGTTCTTC. It encodes CASSSLGGRAGYNEQFF.

V and J are TRBV12-3 or TRBV12-4 and TRBJ1-2; D is perhaps TRBD1 (6 bases). Trimming cost V 8 bases and J 4 bases, with 8 bases left between them. The CDR3 covers 11 residues. The CDR3 loop reads CASGQIYGYTF. Written as DNA, the CDR3 is TGTGCCAGCGGACAGATCTATGGCTACACCTTC.

This clonotype was picked up a small number of times. The rearrangement joins TRBV29-1 to TRBJ2-2; 12 nucleotides match TRBD2. There are 13 residues in the CDR3. Germline CDR1 and CDR2: SQVTM and ANQGSEA. J lost 8 bases, V lost 7 bases, and 5 bases had no gene match. CDR3 protein: CSEKTSGRGELFF. As DNA, the CDR3 is TGCAGCGAGAAAACTAGCGGGAGGGGGGAGCTGTTTTTT.

This clonotype was found a few times. V gene TRBV10-3 combines with J gene TRBJ2-1, with TRBD2 identical over 9 bases. CDR1 ENHRY and CDR2 SYGVKD come from the germline V gene. V was clipped by 3 bases and J by 8 bases; unmatched bases: 2. The CDR3 runs to 13 residues. The CDR3 reads CAISERTSDEQFF. As DNA, the CDR3 is TGTGCCATCAGTGAAAGGACTAGCGATGAGCAGTTCTTC.

V and J are TRBV10-2 and TRBJ1-2, with TRBD1 matching over 7 bases. CDR3 size: 13 residues. V was clipped by 5 bases and J by 6 bases; unmatched bases: 6. Germline loops: CDR1 WSHSY, CDR2 SAAADI. The CDR3 protein is CASSPRTGNGYTF. DNA of the CDR3: TGCGCCAGCAGTCCACGGACAGGCAATGGCTACACCTTC.

Ten or more counts support this clonotype. The chain carries TRBV20-1 and TRBJ1-5; D perhaps matches TRBD1 (5 bases). The CDR3 is made up of 15 amino acids. Trimming took off 0 bases at V and 4 bases at J, with 13 bases between the two ends. Germline CDR1 reads DFQATT; CDR2 reads SNEGSKA (reference sequence). CDR3 residues: CSARDRGRENQPQHF. The CDR3 DNA sequence: TGCAGTGCTAGAGATCGCGGCAGGGAAAATCAGCCCCAGCATTTT.

CDR3 residues: CASSQNRGRTEAFF. The CDR3, as DNA: TGTGCCAGCAGCCAAAACAGGGGGCGGACTGAAGCTTTCTTT. The rearrangement links TRBV4-2 to TRBJ1-1; TRBD1 agrees at 9 bases. The germline CDR1 and CDR2 sequences are LGHNA and YNFKEQ. This CDR3 spans 14 amino acids. The ends lost 2 bases at V and 5 bases at J; junction bases unmatched: 3.

This clonotype was seen only a few times. The rearrangement uses TRBV2 and TRBJ1-5; TRBD1 matches 9 bases. The junction had 3 bases not matched to a gene; V was cut back by 4 bases and J by 5 bases. This CDR3 is built from 14 residues. CDR1 and CDR2 from the germline V gene are SNHLY and FYNNEI. The CDR3, as DNA: TGTGCCAGCAGTGCACAGGGGGCTGATCAGCCCCAGCATTTT. It yields the protein CASSAQGADQPQHF.